Listed below are T cell receptor beta chains from one sample, sequenced in a study of cytomegalovirus exposure and HLA in healthy donors. Clones were sequenced by immunoSEQ multiplex PCR, and TCRdb holds only the in-frame ones, with some missing. The sample contains 190,000 or so clones, roughly four fifths of which appear only once. The sample was PBMCs. The receptors stem from a man aged 45-65 years in good health and CMV-seronegative. CDR3s include the opening cysteine and the closing phenylalanine or tryptophan. A D gene is named only where the DNA matches it firmly. Expanded clones get a size class; other rows say once, few or many, or leave the size out.

j_call: TRBJ2-7; v_call: TRBV30; clone_size: NA; d_call: NA; cdr3_aa: CAWSKPPSYEQYF; cdr3_nt: TGTGCCTGGAGTAAACCCCCGAGCTACGAGCAGTACTTC
j_call: TRBJ1-2; v_call: TRBV18; clone_size: NA; d_call: NA; cdr3_aa: CASSTSAGGGYTF; cdr3_nt: TGTGCCAGCTCAACCAGCGCGGGAGGGGGCTACACCTTC
j_call: TRBJ1-4; v_call: TRBV28; clone_size: NA; d_call: NA; cdr3_aa: CASSLRRGVEKLFF; cdr3_nt: TGTGCCAGCAGTTTACGCAGGGGTGTGGAAAAACTGTTTTTT
j_call: TRBJ1-1; v_call: TRBV11-3; clone_size: NA; d_call: NA; cdr3_aa: CASSRELNTEAFF; cdr3_nt: TGTGCCAGCAGCCGGGAGCTGAACACTGAAGCTTTCTTT
j_call: TRBJ1-1; v_call: TRBV6-5; clone_size: NA; d_call: TRBD1; cdr3_aa: CASSTGQGNTEAFF; cdr3_nt: TGTGCCAGCAGTACAGGACAGGGGAACACTGAAGCTTTCTTT
j_call: TRBJ2-5; v_call: TRBV7-8; clone_size: NA; d_call: NA; cdr3_aa: CASNLLGGKETQYF; cdr3_nt: TGTGCCAGCAACCTCCTCGGCGGAAAAGAGACCCAGTACTTC
j_call: TRBJ1-5; v_call: TRBV4-2; clone_size: NA; d_call: TRBD1; cdr3_aa: CASSQAAPDRGRNQPQHF; cdr3_nt: TGTGCCAGCAGCCAAGCGGCCCCCGACAGGGGGCGAAATCAGCCCCAGCATTTT
j_call: TRBJ1-1; v_call: TRBV20-1; clone_size: NA; d_call: NA; cdr3_aa: CSASKGVEAFF; cdr3_nt: TGCAGTGCTAGTAAGGGGGTTGAAGCTTTCTTT
j_call: TRBJ1-5; v_call: TRBV9; clone_size: NA; d_call: NA; cdr3_aa: CASSAGHSNQPQHF; cdr3_nt: TGTGCCAGCAGCGCCGGACATAGCAATCAGCCCCAGCATTTT
j_call: TRBJ2-1; v_call: TRBV7-2; clone_size: NA; d_call: NA; cdr3_aa: CASSLSARGRTYNEQFF; cdr3_nt: TGTGCCAGCAGCTTATCAGCCAGGGGGAGGACCTACAATGAGCAGTTCTTC
j_call: TRBJ1-2; v_call: TRBV9; clone_size: NA; d_call: NA; cdr3_aa: CASSSGRGEDYGYTF; cdr3_nt: TGTGCCAGCAGCTCCGGGAGGGGGGAGGACTATGGCTACACCTTC
j_call: TRBJ1-2; v_call: TRBV29-1; clone_size: NA; d_call: TRBD1; cdr3_aa: CSVEDPDRGIGGYGYTF; cdr3_nt: TGCAGCGTTGAAGACCCAGACAGGGGAATAGGGGGCTATGGCTACACCTTC
j_call: TRBJ2-7; v_call: TRBV5-6; clone_size: NA; d_call: NA; cdr3_aa: CASSRFGRDYEQYF; cdr3_nt: TGTGCCAGCAGCCGATTCGGACGGGACTACGAGCAGTACTTC
j_call: TRBJ1-1; v_call: TRBV6-1; clone_size: NA; d_call: NA; cdr3_aa: CASSEARNTEAFF; cdr3_nt: TGTGCCAGCAGTGAAGCCAGAAACACTGAAGCTTTCTTT
j_call: TRBJ2-1; v_call: TRBV27; clone_size: NA; d_call: TRBD2; cdr3_aa: CASTWGTILASRYNEQFF; cdr3_nt: TGTGCCAGCACCTGGGGAACCATACTAGCGTCTCGCTACAATGAGCAGTTCTTC
j_call: TRBJ2-7; v_call: TRBV4-1; clone_size: few; d_call: TRBD1; cdr3_aa: CASSQGQGPGNEQYF; cdr3_nt: TGCGCCAGCAGCCAAGGACAGGGTCCGGGCAACGAGCAGTACTTC
j_call: TRBJ2-5; v_call: TRBV19; clone_size: NA; d_call: NA; cdr3_aa: CASSRGLTYQETQYF; cdr3_nt: TGTGCCAGTAGTCGAGGACTTACGTACCAAGAGACCCAGTACTTC
j_call: TRBJ1-2; v_call: TRBV18; clone_size: NA; d_call: NA; cdr3_aa: CASSPLDREGGYTF; cdr3_nt: TGTGCCAGCTCACCACTCGATAGGGAGGGTGGCTACACCTTC
j_call: TRBJ1-6; v_call: TRBV6-5; clone_size: NA; d_call: NA; cdr3_aa: CASSSSTGSYNSPLHF; cdr3_nt: TGTGCCAGCAGTTCCTCGACTGGATCCTATAATTCACCCCTCCACTTT
j_call: TRBJ1-5; v_call: TRBV7-3; clone_size: NA; d_call: NA; cdr3_aa: CWTGEIQPQHF; cdr3_nt: TGTTGGACTGGCGAGATTCAGCCCCAGCATTTT
j_call: TRBJ2-3; v_call: TRBV7-2; clone_size: NA; d_call: NA; cdr3_aa: CASSLAITASTDTQYF; cdr3_nt: TGTGCCAGCAGCTTAGCCATAACAGCTAGCACAGATACGCAGTATTTT
j_call: TRBJ2-7; v_call: TRBV5-6; clone_size: NA; d_call: TRBD2; cdr3_aa: CASSFSGGRVNEQYF; cdr3_nt: TGTGCCAGCAGCTTCTCTGGCGGGAGGGTTAACGAGCAGTACTTC
j_call: TRBJ2-5; v_call: TRBV28; clone_size: NA; d_call: TRBD2; cdr3_aa: CASSSPTSGRRETQYF; cdr3_nt: TGTGCCAGCAGTTCCCCAACTAGCGGGAGGAGAGAGACCCAGTACTTC
j_call: TRBJ2-1; v_call: TRBV7-7; clone_size: NA; d_call: TRBD1; cdr3_aa: CASSYPFRQGLFTDEQFF; cdr3_nt: TGTGCTAGCAGCTATCCTTTTAGACAGGGGCTTTTTACGGATGAGCAGTTCTTC
j_call: TRBJ2-3; v_call: TRBV5-4; clone_size: NA; d_call: NA; cdr3_aa: CASSLRGFADTQYF; cdr3_nt: TGTGCCAGCAGCCTCCGGGGGTTCGCAGATACGCAGTATTTT
j_call: TRBJ2-2; v_call: TRBV9; clone_size: NA; d_call: TRBD2; cdr3_aa: CASSVEVAGGGGELFF; cdr3_nt: TGTGCCAGCAGCGTAGAAGTAGCGGGGGGAGGCGGGGAGCTGTTTTTT
j_call: TRBJ2-3; v_call: TRBV7-2; clone_size: few; d_call: TRBD2; cdr3_aa: CASSVTSGGYPSTDTQYF; cdr3_nt: TGTGCCAGCAGCGTGACTAGCGGGGGGTACCCCAGCACAGATACGCAGTATTTT
j_call: TRBJ2-6; v_call: TRBV29-1; clone_size: NA; d_call: TRBD1; cdr3_aa: CSVEGTGVSGANVLTF; cdr3_nt: TGCAGCGTTGAGGGGACAGGGGTCTCTGGGGCCAACGTCCTGACTTTC
j_call: TRBJ1-2; v_call: TRBV18; clone_size: few; d_call: TRBD1; cdr3_aa: CASSPEPGQPWLSGYTF; cdr3_nt: TGTGCCAGCTCACCGGAACCGGGACAGCCCTGGTTAAGTGGCTACACCTTC
j_call: TRBJ2-7; v_call: TRBV5-1; clone_size: NA; d_call: NA; cdr3_aa: CASRSIRGRYEQYF; cdr3_nt: TGCGCCAGCAGATCCATCAGGGGAAGGTACGAGCAGTACTTC
j_call: TRBJ1-3; v_call: TRBV6-6; clone_size: NA; d_call: TRBD1; cdr3_aa: CASSYYRGTNTIYF; cdr3_nt: TGTGCCAGCAGTTACTACAGGGGAACAAACACCATATATTTT
j_call: TRBJ2-2; v_call: TRBV6-6; clone_size: NA; d_call: NA; cdr3_aa: CASKQQESTGELFF; cdr3_nt: TGTGCCAGCAAACAACAGGAGTCCACCGGGGAGCTGTTTTTT
j_call: TRBJ2-7; v_call: TRBV7-2; clone_size: NA; d_call: NA; cdr3_aa: CASSALTGFFEQYF; cdr3_nt: TGTGCCAGCAGTGCCCTAACAGGGTTTTTCGAGCAGTACTTC
j_call: TRBJ2-7; v_call: TRBV9; clone_size: NA; d_call: TRBD1; cdr3_aa: CASSEDRGPPYEQYF; cdr3_nt: TGTGCCAGCAGCGAAGACAGGGGGCCCCCCTACGAGCAGTACTTC
j_call: TRBJ1-1; v_call: TRBV18; clone_size: NA; d_call: TRBD1; cdr3_aa: CASSPLRQGDSTEAFF; cdr3_nt: TGTGCCAGCTCACCACTTCGACAGGGAGATAGCACTGAAGCTTTCTTT
j_call: TRBJ1-1; v_call: TRBV5-1; clone_size: NA; d_call: NA; cdr3_aa: CASSLVAGNTEAFF; cdr3_nt: TGCGCCAGCAGCTTGGTGGCAGGGAACACTGAAGCTTTCTTT
j_call: TRBJ2-7; v_call: TRBV14; clone_size: NA; d_call: TRBD1; cdr3_aa: CASSHLAQGRNEQYF; cdr3_nt: TGTGCCAGCAGCCACCTCGCACAGGGGCGGAACGAGCAGTACTTC
j_call: TRBJ2-7; v_call: TRBV6-1; clone_size: NA; d_call: TRBD1; cdr3_aa: CASRTPGTGGYEQYF; cdr3_nt: TGTGCCAGCAGGACCCCCGGGACAGGGGGCTACGAGCAGTACTTC
j_call: TRBJ2-7; v_call: TRBV5-6; clone_size: NA; d_call: TRBD2; cdr3_aa: CASSWTSGAREQYF; cdr3_nt: TGTGCCAGCAGCTGGACTAGCGGGGCTCGAGAGCAGTACTTC
j_call: TRBJ2-1; v_call: TRBV19; clone_size: NA; d_call: TRBD2; cdr3_aa: CASSTSGTTEQFF; cdr3_nt: TGTGCCAGTAGTACTAGCGGGACTACTGAGCAGTTCTTC
j_call: TRBJ2-3; v_call: TRBV6-1; clone_size: few; d_call: NA; cdr3_aa: CASSEAASWSTDTQYF; cdr3_nt: TGTGCCAGCAGTGAAGCAGCTTCATGGAGCACAGATACGCAGTATTTT
j_call: TRBJ1-1; v_call: TRBV19; clone_size: NA; d_call: TRBD1; cdr3_aa: CASGGGTGVNTEAFF; cdr3_nt: TGTGCCAGCGGAGGAGGGACAGGAGTGAACACTGAAGCTTTCTTT
j_call: TRBJ2-3; v_call: TRBV6-1; clone_size: once; d_call: TRBD2; cdr3_aa: CASSETGGAGDTQYF; cdr3_nt: TGTGCCAGCAGTGAGACCGGGGGGGCCGGGGATACGCAGTATTTT
j_call: TRBJ1-2; v_call: TRBV14; clone_size: NA; d_call: NA; cdr3_aa: CASSLLSTYGYTF; cdr3_nt: TGTGCCAGCAGCCTCCTCTCAACATATGGCTACACCTTC
j_call: TRBJ2-4; v_call: TRBV9; clone_size: NA; d_call: NA; cdr3_aa: CASSPFGDSYLNIQYF; cdr3_nt: TGTGCCAGCAGCCCCTTCGGAGACTCTTATTTAAACATTCAGTACTTC
j_call: TRBJ2-7; v_call: TRBV4-1; clone_size: NA; d_call: TRBD1; cdr3_aa: CASSQEGGRGRYEQYF; cdr3_nt: TGCGCCAGCAGCCAAGAAGGAGGTAGGGGGCGCTACGAGCAGTACTTC
j_call: TRBJ2-1; v_call: TRBV7-2; clone_size: NA; d_call: TRBD2; cdr3_aa: CASTLGYRGGSYNEQFF; cdr3_nt: TGTGCCAGCACCTTAGGGTACCGCGGGGGCTCCTACAATGAGCAGTTCTTC